The rows below give T cell receptor beta chains drawn from one sample of a study of shared clonotypes between healthy human individuals. Clones were read by immunoSEQ multiplex PCR, and TCRdb kept only the in-frame ones, dropping some. The data show about half a million clones, approximately 84% seen once. The sample consisted of PBMCs. The receptors stem from a woman between 40 and 55 years old in good health. Some clones in this sample may be carry-over from other donors' samples. The CDR3 runs from the conserved cysteine through the conserved F or W. D genes are given only for firm matches. Some rows have no size entry. The others give once, few or many, or a class for an expanded clone.

d_gene	v_gene	j_gene	abundance	CDR3aa	CDR3nt
TRBD2	TRBV11-3	TRBJ2-7	.	CASSFRGRSGEQYF	TGTGCCAGCAGCTTCCGCGGGAGGTCCGGCGAGCAGTACTTC
.	TRBV5-1	TRBJ2-7	.	CASSSRQVSYEQYF	TGCGCCAGCAGCTCGAGACAGGTGTCCTACGAGCAGTACTTC
TRBD1	TRBV11-2	TRBJ2-4	.	CASSLPWDRGHIQYF	TGTGCCAGCAGCCTACCCTGGGACAGGGGACACATTCAGTACTTC
TRBD1	TRBV27	TRBJ2-1	.	CASSSGTASREQFF	TGTGCCAGCAGTTCTGGGACAGCGTCCAGGGAGCAGTTCTTC
.	TRBV18	TRBJ1-1	.	CASSPTFVVNTEAFF	TGTGCCAGCTCGCCGACCTTTGTCGTGAACACTGAAGCTTTCTTT
TRBD2	TRBV2	TRBJ2-1	.	CASSLLAGGYNEQFF	TGTGCCAGCAGTCTACTAGCGGGAGGGTACAATGAGCAGTTCTTC
.	TRBV29-1	TRBJ2-5	many	CSVPTGGVGTQYF	TGCAGCGTTCCGACCGGGGGTGTTGGGACCCAGTACTTC
.	TRBV28	TRBJ1-4	.	CASRRAAGKLFF	TGTGCCAGCAGACGGGCCGCCGGAAAACTGTTTTTT
TRBD1	TRBV28	TRBJ2-7	.	CASTYRGSEQYF	TGTGCCAGCACATACAGGGGGAGCGAGCAGTACTTC
TRBD2	TRBV10-3	TRBJ2-2	.	CAISDLFGTSGIGELFF	TGTGCCATCAGTGATCTGTTTGGGACTAGCGGGATCGGGGAGCTGTTTTTT
TRBD2	TRBV7-9	TRBJ2-7	.	CASSFLAGNEQYF	TGTGCCAGCAGCTTCCTAGCGGGAAACGAGCAGTACTTC
TRBD1	TRBV28	TRBJ1-2	.	CASSQGDRGYGYTF	TGTGCCAGCAGCCAAGGGGACAGGGGGTATGGCTACACCTTC
TRBD1	TRBV11-3	TRBJ2-3	.	CASSQGQETDTQYF	TGTGCCAGCAGCCAGGGACAGGAGACAGATACGCAGTATTTT
.	TRBV2	TRBJ2-5	.	CASSEWGLGNRVGETQYF	TGTGCCAGCAGTGAATGGGGGTTGGGCAACCGGGTAGGGGAGACCCAGTACTTC